The entry below gives a single T cell receptor beta chain sequence along with its context. Its target is not known. This entry comes from a study of radiotherapy plus CTLA-4 blockade in lung cancer. Study outcomes and limitations: It was early blood T cell clone dynamics, with interferon-beta, that reportedly best predicted response. Radiotherapy with ipilimumab was followed by blood expansion of tumor-derived clones.

Assay: immunoSEQ multiplex PCR; the TCRdb copy retains only in-frame clones and omits some. The sample holds about 73,000 clones; 80% to 90% are singletons and the top ten take 35% to 45%. The ends were cut back, 6 bases at V and 3 bases at J, with 18 bases in the middle. This CDR3 is 16 amino acids long. Germline V gene lookup returns CDR1 SNHLY and CDR2 FYNNEI. Treatment of patients with chemo-refractory metastatic non-small-cell lung cancer consisted of focal radiation plus CTLA-4 blockade with ipilimumab. The rearrangement uses TRBV2 and TRBJ1-5; possibly TRBD1 for D (6 bases). Here the sequenced sample was peripheral blood, taken from a patient treated with radiotherapy plus ipilimumab. This sequence originates from a human donor with non-small cell lung cancer that progressed on radiotherapy plus ipilimumab. In DNA form, the CDR3 reads TGTGCCAGCAGGGCCCGGTCCGGGGGCAACAATCAGCCCCAGCATTTT. As protein: CASRARSGGNNQPQHF. The full variable domain, completed using reference TRBV2 and TRBJ1-5, is EPEVTQTPSHQVTQMGQEVILRCVPISNHLYFYWYRQILGQKVEFLVSFYNNEISEKSEIFDDQFSVERPDGSNFTLKIRSTKLEDSAMYFCASRARSGGNNQPQHFGDGTRLSIL.